The source of this T cell receptor beta chain is a study of T cell responses to AZD1222 COVID-19 vaccine. Study-level information: Pooling was applied to second doses at about 4 or about 12 weeks. Findings of the study overall: Clonal diversity was possibly underestimated, and white British individuals and females predominated among donors. The repertoires were collected only after the peak T cell response.

Only in-frame clones appear in the TCRdb table, and some are missing; sequencing was by immunoSEQ multiplex PCR. Among under 150,000 clones listed, over 75% were seen once. Notes on this clone: What it recognizes is unknown.

Germline loops: CDR1 MNHEY, CDR2 SMNVEV (reference sequence). The CDR3 has 14 residues. The V end lost 3 bases, the J end lost 4 bases, and 10 bases lay between the germline ends. The starting material was peripheral blood, obtained on day 0 of AZD1222 vaccination. The clonotype comes from an adult in good health. This chain uses TRBV27 with TRBJ2-1; no firm D call. The CDR3 loop reads CASSLTAAYNEQFF. Here the CDR3 DNA reads TGTGCCAGCAGTTTGACGGCAGCGTACAATGAGCAGTTCTTC.